These 29 T cell receptor beta chains came from one sample sequenced in a study of T cell responses to AZD1222 COVID-19 vaccine. The assay was immunoSEQ multiplex PCR, and TCRdb's table has in-frame clones only and misses some. This table holds roughly 150,000 clones, more than 85% found once. The sequenced sample was peripheral blood, obtained on day 0 of AZD1222 vaccination. The receptor set was obtained from an adult in good health.

The CDR3 spells CASSYSWLRQETQYF. As DNA, the CDR3 is TGTGCCAGCAGTTACTCCTGGCTAAGGCAAGAGACCCAGTACTTC. This chain joins TRBV6-5 and TRBJ2-5; unclear D gene. The CDR3 is 15 amino acids. Germline values: CDR1 MNHEY, CDR2 SVGAGI. V was pared by 0 bases and J by 2 bases, with 10 bases between.

The rearrangement links TRBV27 to TRBJ1-3, with 7 bases matching TRBD1. Trimming took 5 bases from V and 2 from J; bases not matched to a gene: 3. The CDR3 covers 14 residues. Per germline, CDR1 MNHEY and CDR2 SMNVEV (reference sequence). DNA for the CDR3: TGTGCCAGCAGTAAAGACAGGGCTGGAAACACCATATATTTT. Protein sequence: CASSKDRAGNTIYF.

CDR3: CASSVSPIPPRDRQYTEAFF. CDR3 nucleotides: TGTGCCAGCAGTGTATCTCCAATACCACCCCGGGACAGGCAGTACACTGAAGCTTTCTTT. This chain joins TRBV2 and TRBJ1-1; 8 nucleotides agree with TRBD1. After removal of 4 bases from V and 3 bases from J, the junction contained 22 bases not matched to a gene. Germline V CDR1 and CDR2: SNHLY, FYNNEI. This CDR3 has 20 residues.

This chain joins TRBV18 and TRBJ1-1; 7 bases are shared with TRBD1. Trimming at V came to 4 bases and at J to 6 bases, leaving 8 bases not matched to a gene. This CDR3 is 14 amino acids long. Per germline, CDR1 KGHSH and CDR2 LQKENI. The chain's CDR3 is CASSRETGRSEAFF. Here the CDR3 DNA reads TGTGCCAGCTCACGGGAGACAGGGCGATCTGAAGCTTTCTTT.

The V gene is TRBV7-9, the J gene TRBJ1-1; D is ambiguous. This CDR3 contains 13 residues. Per germline, CDR1 SEHNR and CDR2 FQNEAQ (reference sequence). The ends were cut back, 4 bases at V and 3 bases at J, with 9 bases in the middle. The CDR3 nucleotides are TGTGCCAGCAGCTGGTTGCTGGACACTGAAGCTTTCTTT. Protein sequence: CASSWLLDTEAFF.

CDR3: CSVGWAKQGSGNTIYF. Here the CDR3 DNA reads TGCAGCGTTGGTTGGGCGAAACAGGGCTCTGGAAACACCATATATTTT. The chain joins TRBV29-1 to TRBJ1-3; maybe TRBD1 (6 bases). The CDR3 consists of 16 residues. V lost 4 bases and J lost 0, with 16 bases in between. CDR1 and CDR2 (germline): SQVTM, ANQGSEA.

This chain connects TRBV3-1 (or the pseudogene TRBV3-2) to TRBJ2-2, with 9 bases lining up with TRBD2. Losses at the gene ends were 1 base for V and 1 base for J; bases not matched to a gene: 7. The CDR3 is 18 amino acids. Per the germline V gene, CDR1 is LGHDT and CDR2 is YNNKEL (reference sequence). The DNA of the CDR3 is TGTGCCAGCAGCCAAGTTTTCCGTAGCGGGGGGAACACCGGGGAGCTGTTTTTT. It encodes CASSQVFRSGGNTGELFF.

The genes are TRBV27 and TRBJ2-3; TRBD2 matches 7 bases. CDR1 MNHEY and CDR2 SMNVEV come from the germline V gene (reference sequence). V shed 7 bases, J shed 1 base, and the junction held 8 bases outside the gene matches. This CDR3 is 15 amino acids long. In nucleotides, the CDR3 is TGTGCCAGCATGGCCGGGCTAGCGGGCACAGATACGCAGTATTTT. It encodes CASMAGLAGTDTQYF.

The J gene is TRBJ2-1, the V gene TRBV14, with 10 bases matching TRBD1. In germline, CDR1 is SGHDN, CDR2 FVKESK. The CDR3 has 13 amino acids. J lost 6 bases, V lost 4 bases, and 0 bases had no gene match. CDR3 residues: CASSRTGGNEQFF. The DNA of the CDR3 is TGTGCCAGCAGCCGGACAGGGGGCAATGAGCAGTTCTTC.

DNA for the CDR3: TGTGCCAGCAGTGAAAGACAGGGAGGGATGAACACTGAAGCTTTCTTT. Encoded protein: CASSERQGGMNTEAFF. The rearrangement links TRBV2 to TRBJ1-1; TRBD1 aligns across 7 bases. Looked up from germline, CDR1 is SNHLY and CDR2 is FYNNEI. The V gene end was trimmed by 2 bases and the J gene end by 0 bases; junction bases not matched to a gene: 6. CDR3 length: 16 amino acids.

The chain combines TRBV7-9 with TRBJ1-2; D not resolved. Trimming took 1 base from V and 5 from J, leaving 5 bases between them. Germline-derived CDR1 and CDR2 are SEHNR and FQNEAQ (reference sequence). The CDR3 has 12 amino acids. CDR3 bases: TGTGCCAGCAGCTTAGGACCGTATGGCTACACCTTC. Translating gives CASSLGPYGYTF.

DNA for the CDR3: TGTGCCAGCAGCCAAGATGAGGAGCGGGAGTATGGGACCCAGTACTTC. Its protein is CASSQDEEREYGTQYF. The chain is built from TRBV4-2 and TRBJ2-5, with 8 bases aligning to TRBD2. The J segment lost 7 bases and the V segment lost 0 bases, leaving 10 bases of the junction unmatched. Germline V gene data show CDR1 as LGHNA and CDR2 as YNFKEQ. The length of the CDR3 is 16 residues.

This clone occurred a few times. The chain is built from TRBV10-3 and TRBJ1-1, with TRBD1 matching 7 bases. This CDR3 is built from 12 residues. CDR1 and CDR2 from the germline V gene are ENHRY and SYGVKD. V shed 6 bases, J shed 4 bases, and the junction held 2 bases outside the gene matches. The CDR3 spells CAIRTGFTEAFF. For the CDR3, the DNA is TGTGCCATCAGGACAGGGTTCACTGAAGCTTTCTTT.

The V call is TRBV6-6, the J call TRBJ2-1; the D gene is possibly TRBD2 (6 bases). Germline CDR1 reads MNHNY; CDR2 reads SVGAGI (reference sequence). The CDR3 has 15 amino acids. V lost 5 bases and J lost 0, with 11 bases in between. The CDR3 loop reads CASSPGTLSYNEQFF. CDR3 sequence (DNA): TGTGCCAGCAGTCCCGGGACTCTCTCCTACAATGAGCAGTTCTTC.

The chain is built from TRBV4-3 and TRBJ2-2; 7 bases match TRBD2. Trimming took 1 base from V and 1 from J; bases not matched to a gene: 12. The germline V gene encodes CDR1 LGHNA and CDR2 YSLEER. The CDR3 runs 19 residues. DNA of the CDR3: TGCGCCAGCAGCCAAGTTAAAGCCGCCCAGCGGGGGAACACCGGGGAGCTGTTTTTT. Its translation: CASSQVKAAQRGNTGELFF.

The chain is built from TRBV2 and TRBJ2-1; the match to TRBD2 covers 8 bases. The CDR3 totals 14 residues. Germline V gene sequence: CDR1 SNHLY, CDR2 FYNNEI. The V and J ends lost 4 bases and 6 bases, in that order; junction bases with no gene match: 5. The CDR3 nucleotides read TGTGCCAGCAGTGCTCGGGGGGGCGGCAATGAGCAGTTCTTC. This encodes CASSARGGGNEQFF.

The chain uses TRBV3-1 (or the pseudogene TRBV3-2) and TRBJ1-5, with D tentatively TRBD1 (5 bases). The CDR3 length is 14 residues. Trimming stripped 5 bases from V and 7 bases from J, with 15 bases between. Germline V CDR1 and CDR2: LGHDT, YNNKEL (reference sequence). The CDR3 sequence: CASSSRAGGQPQHF. CDR3 DNA: TGTGCCAGCAGCTCCAGGGCGGGAGGGCAGCCCCAGCATTTT.

V gene TRBV27 combines with J gene TRBJ2-1, with D tentatively TRBD1 (6 bases). Trimming left V 6 bases short and J 3 bases short, with 9 bases between. CDR1 is MNHEY, CDR2 SMNVEV, per germline (reference sequence). The CDR3 length is 13 residues. The CDR3 DNA follows: TGTGCCAGCAGGCCGGGACACTACAATGAGCAGTTCTTC. As protein: CASRPGHYNEQFF.

The gene calls are TRBV5-1 and TRBJ2-7; D perhaps matches TRBD1 (5 bases). The V end lost 1 base, the J end lost 7 bases, and 15 bases lay between the germline ends. Germline CDR1 SGHRS, CDR2 YFSETQ. The CDR3 consists of 14 residues. Here the CDR3 reads CASSLIPGSNEQYF. The CDR3 nucleotides read TGCGCCAGCAGCTTGATTCCAGGGTCGAATGAGCAGTACTTC.

This chain uses TRBV29-1 with TRBJ2-1; 8 bases line up with TRBD1. The CDR3 runs to 12 residues. The V segment lost 7 bases and the J segment 4 bases; nucleotides outside the gene matches: 3. Germline values: CDR1 SQVTM, CDR2 ANQGSEA. CDR3 DNA sequence: TGCAGCGGGACAGGGTCTTACAATGAGCAGTTCTTC. This sequence encodes CSGTGSYNEQFF.

V and J are TRBV7-2 and TRBJ2-7; D call uncertain. Germline V gene sequence: CDR1 SGHTA, CDR2 FQGNSA. The CDR3 is 14 residues long. The V and J ends lost 5 bases and 1 base respectively, with 12 bases between them. The CDR3 DNA is TGTGCCAGCAGCGTATCGGACGAGTCCTACGAGCAGTACTTC. It codes for CASSVSDESYEQYF.

The gene calls are TRBV7-9 and TRBJ2-2; 7 bases are a match to TRBD1. Germline V lookup: CDR1 SEHNR, CDR2 FQNEAQ (reference sequence). The CDR3 is 15 residues long. After removal of 6 bases from V and 6 bases from J, the junction contained 10 bases not matched to a gene. The CDR3 sequence is CASRVHRGMAGELFF. CDR3 bases: TGTGCCAGCAGGGTGCACAGGGGTATGGCCGGGGAGCTGTTTTTT.

In DNA, the CDR3 is TGTGCCAGTAGTAGGGGGGGACCAAGCAGCACAGATACGCAGTATTTT. As protein: CASSRGGPSSTDTQYF. The chain combines TRBV19 with TRBJ2-3; 7 bases line up with TRBD2. Unmatched junction bases numbered 7, after V lost 4 bases and J lost 0 bases. Germline V gene data show CDR1 as LNHDA and CDR2 as SQIVND (reference sequence). This CDR3 comprises 16 residues.

The V gene is TRBV9, the J gene TRBJ1-2; possible D gene TRBD1, 6 bases. V lost 3 bases and J 2 bases, leaving 11 bases between the germline ends. The germline V gene encodes CDR1 SGDLS and CDR2 YYNGEE. The CDR3 contains 14 residues. The CDR3 loop is CASSASDSNYGYTF. The CDR3, as DNA: TGTGCCAGCAGCGCCTCGGACAGCAACTATGGCTACACCTTC. Full variable domain (rest looked up from reference TRBV9 and TRBJ1-2): DSGVTQTPKHLITATGQRVTLRCSPRSGDLSVYWYQQSLDQGLQFLIQYYNGEERAKGNILERFSAQQFPDLHSELNLSSLELGDSALYFCASSASDSNYGYTFGSGTRLTVV.

V gene TRBV18 combines with J gene TRBJ1-5; tentatively, D is TRBD1 (5 bases). The CDR3 consists of 14 residues. CDR1 KGHSH and CDR2 LQKENI come from the germline V gene. The V end lost 5 bases, the J end lost 2 bases, and 10 bases lay between the germline ends. The CDR3 sequence: CASSLQEGNQPQHF. CDR3 sequence (DNA): TGTGCCAGCTCATTACAGGAGGGCAATCAGCCCCAGCATTTT.

This chain joins TRBV5-4 and TRBJ1-3; no firm D call. CDR1 is SGHNT and CDR2 is YYREEE in the germline V gene (reference sequence). The CDR3 totals 16 residues. Trimming shortened V by 4 bases and J by 4 bases, and 18 bases separated the two germline ends. The CDR3 sequence: CASSAIDGGGGNTIYF. For the CDR3, the DNA is TGTGCCAGCAGCGCGATAGATGGTGGCGGGGGAAACACCATATATTTT. The variable domain in full, completed from reference TRBV5-4 and TRBJ1-3, reads ETGVTQSPTHLIKTRGQQVTLRCSSQSGHNTVSWYQQALGQGPQFIFQYYREEENGRGNFPPRFSGLQFPNYSSELNVNALELDDSALYLCASSAIDGGGGNTIYFGEGSWLTVV.

The chain employs TRBV2 and TRBJ1-5; unclear D gene. Germline V gives CDR1 SNHLY, CDR2 FYNNEI. The CDR3 sequence is 12 residues long. Trimming cost V 8 bases and J 1 base, with 6 bases left between them. As DNA, the CDR3 is TGTGCCAGCTCCGGGAGCAATCAGCCCCAGCATTTT. This encodes CASSGSNQPQHF. Full variable domain (remainder filled in from reference TRBV2 and TRBJ1-5): EPEVTQTPSHQVTQMGQEVILRCVPISNHLYFYWYRQILGQKVEFLVSFYNNEISEKSEIFDDQFSVERPDGSNFTLKIRSTKLEDSAMYFCASSGSNQPQHFGDGTRLSIL.

The chain has TRBV6-2 or TRBV6-3 and TRBJ1-6; D is undetermined. V gave up 0 bases and J gave up 7 bases, with 7 bases separating them. This CDR3 has 14 residues. CDR1 is MNHEY, CDR2 SVGEGT, per germline. CDR3 nucleotide sequence: TGTGCCAGCAGTTACTCGGGTTGGAATTCACCCCTCCACTTT. This encodes CASSYSGWNSPLHF.

The table lists this clone with a count of one. The chain recombines TRBV6-2 or TRBV6-3 with TRBJ2-1; TRBD2 matches 11 bases. J gave up 7 bases and V 2 bases, and 7 bases lay outside the gene matches. This CDR3 spans 16 amino acids. CDR1 and CDR2 from the germline V gene are MNHEY and SVGEGT. Written as DNA, the CDR3 is TGTGCCAGCAGTTACGGCCTAGCGGGGGGTGGGAATGAGCAGTTCTTC. Translating gives CASSYGLAGGGNEQFF.